This T cell receptor (beta chain) is from a study of T cells in localized non-small cell lung cancer. Concerning this clone itself: Other nucleotide sequences in the sample specify the same CDR3.

This CDR3 has 15 residues. Trimming shortened V by 7 bases and J by 8 bases, and 21 bases separated the two germline ends. CDR1 and CDR2 from the germline V gene are SGHRS and YFSETQ. The method was immunoSEQ multiplex PCR; TCRdb's version includes in-frame clones alone and lacks a portion of them. The sample has about 40,000 clones; around 86% are singletons. The J gene is TRBJ2-2, the V gene TRBV5-1; perhaps D is TRBD1 or TRBD2 (6 bases each). The TCR was taken from a man between 18 and 49 years old with stage I lung adenocarcinoma. The sequencing here drew on peripheral blood, taken before any cancer treatment. The CDR3 DNA sequence: TGCGCCAGCCGACCAGGGGACTCTAGAGGGGGGGAGCTGTTTTTT. This translates into CASRPGDSRGGELFF. Drawing the rest from reference TRBV5-1 and TRBJ2-2, the complete variable domain is KAGVTQTPRYLIKTRGQQVTLSCSPISGHRSVSWYQQTPGQGLQFLFEYFSETQRNKGNFPGRFSGRQFSNSRSEMNVSTLELGDSALYLCASRPGDSRGGELFFGEGSRLTVL.